Listed here is a single T cell receptor beta chain. This table comes from immunoSEQ multiplex PCR, and its TCRdb copy is limited to in-frame clones, with some not included. The sample shows roughly 35,000 clones, 90% to 95% of them seen only once. Documented treatment: preoperative locoregional IRX-2 cytokine immunotherapy. Samples came from a phase Ib trial of preoperative locoregional IRX-2 cytokine immunotherapy. This sample is part of a study of preoperative IRX-2 immunotherapy in early breast cancer. This CDR3 comprises 14 residues. CDR1 is MNHEY and CDR2 is SVGAGI in the germline V gene. Trimming at V came to 1 base and at J to 6 bases, leaving 4 bases not matched to a gene.

The genes are TRBV6-5 and TRBJ1-2; 8 bases map to TRBD1. This sample was gathered from a patient treated with IRX-2 immunotherapy. The clonotype comes from a human donor with breast cancer. Here the CDR3 DNA reads TGTGCCAGCAGTTACTGGGCAGGGGGCGATGGCTACACCTTC. Translating gives CASSYWAGGDGYTF.